This T cell receptor beta chain comes out of a study of T cells in Graves' hyperthyroidism and ophthalmopathy. This clonotype was recorded a few times. Its antigen is not identified. Patients were excluded for uncontrolled infection, other autoimmune disease, pregnancy or lactation. Diagnostic decisions used clinical symptoms, serum thyroxine and TRAb, thyroid ultrasound and orbital computed tomography. With 3 bases removed from V and 3 bases from J, the gap between germline ends came to 13 bases. Germline V gene data show CDR1 as SGHRS and CDR2 as YFSETQ. The CDR3 has 15 amino acids. Study-level results: From stable hyperthyroidism, ophthalmopathy was separated by a 13 V-J model. The model predicted ophthalmopathy a median around 6 months before onset.

RNA transcripts gave rise to amplified TCR beta CDR3 regions. First-round RT-PCR with HTBI primers amplified the TCR CDR3 region. TCRdb recomputed calls from the multiplex PCR reads with MiXCR, one row per CDR3 protein. This sample has about 420,000 distinct CDR3 sequences, with about 15% found just once. This chain uses TRBV5-1 with TRBJ1-5, with D perhaps TRBD1 (6 bases). The specimen sequenced was blood. The clonotype was recovered from a woman aged 18-29 years with Graves' hyperthyroidism. CDR3 sequence reads: CASSSEDSLNQPQHF. The CDR3 bases are TGCGCCAGCAGCTCGGAGGACAGCCTCAATCAGCCCCAGCATTTT.